What follows is one T cell receptor (beta chain) and its context. Repertoires were generated with immunoSEQ multiplex PCR, while TCRdb's copy carries only in-frame clones and drops some. Of 60,000 to 85,000 clones listed, approximately 93% were seen once; the top ten hold almost 1.5%. This record comes from a study of T cell changes during pregnancy in multiple sclerosis. The sample consisted of peripheral blood, taken in the second trimester of pregnancy. This receptor was identified in a female donor with multiple sclerosis, enrolled in a pregnancy study.

Here the CDR3 DNA reads TGTGCCAGCTCCTTCGACCACGACAGTGGCTACACCTTC. Translating gives CASSFDHDSGYTF. The chain employs TRBV25-1 and TRBJ1-2; TRBD1 might be the D (5 bases). The CDR3 is 13 amino acids. Between the trimmed V and J ends, which lost 8 bases and 7 bases, there was a span of 17 bases. Germline-derived CDR1 and CDR2 are MGHDK and SYGVNS.